The 12 T cell receptor beta chains below come from one sample, sequenced in a study of T cells after yellow fever vaccination (dated by TCRdb to the late 2010s). The library was generated by 5' RACE. For sequencing, an Illumina NovaSeq 6000 was employed. The raw public reads went through TCRdb reprocessing: fastp at Q25, MiXCR clone calling, in-frame beta chains kept. Identical CDR3 protein sequences are pooled into one entry, listed with their most common genes and DNA. The sample has some 220,000 distinct CDR3 sequences on record, 2.5% to 3.5% of them singletons. Jointly, the top ten make up around 3% of the sample. Taken with the paper, the label for treatment or condition translates to: live attenuated yellow fever vaccine strain. Here the sequenced sample was CD4+ T cells sorted from PBMCs, taken 10 days after the yellow fever booster vaccination. All receptors derive from a man aged 18 to 29 who received the YFV17D yellow fever vaccine.

This clonotype showed up many times. The V gene is TRBV4-3, the J gene TRBJ2-1; D possibly uses TRBD1 or TRBD2 (5 bases each). The V and J ends lost 1 base and 3 bases respectively, with 13 bases between them. The CDR3 is made up of 16 amino acids. Germline loops: CDR1 LGHNA, CDR2 YSLEER. DNA for the CDR3: TGCGCCAGCAGCCAAGTCGGGGCACTAGACTACAATGAGCAGTTCTTC. Translation gives CASSQVGALDYNEQFF.

This clonotype was detected many times. V usage is TRBV7-9 and J usage is TRBJ1-2, with D possibly TRBD1 on 5 matching bases. Trimming left V 5 bases short and J 8 bases short, with 24 bases between. Germline-derived CDR1 and CDR2 are SEHNR and FQNEAQ (reference sequence). The CDR3 is 16 amino acids. The CDR3 DNA follows: TGTGCCAGCAGCCCTCCCTGGGGACCGCCCGGGGTAGGCTACACCTTC. This translates into CASSPPWGPPGVGYTF.

The chain employs TRBV7-3 and TRBJ1-2, with a possible D match to TRBD1 (5 bases). The CDR3 length is 13 residues. The V gene lost 5 bases and the J gene lost 8 bases, with 15 bases spanning the gap. The germline gives CDR1 SGHTA, CDR2 FQGTGA. The CDR3 spells CASSRGTDDGYTF. CDR3 DNA: TGTGCCAGCAGCCGGGGGACTGATGACGGCTACACCTTC.

This clonotype was picked up many times. The J gene is TRBJ2-5, the V gene TRBV18; D is uncertain. Per germline, CDR1 KGHSH and CDR2 LQKENI. V gave up 2 bases and J gave up 0 bases, with 13 bases separating them. CDR3 length equals 16 residues. The CDR3 bases are TGTGCCAGCTCACCAATCGCCACACAAAACCAAGAGACCCAGTACTTC. Translation: CASSPIATQNQETQYF. Full variable domain (remainder filled in from reference TRBV18 and TRBJ2-5): NAGVMQNPRHLVRRRGQEARLRCSPMKGHSHVYWYRQLPEEGLKFMVYLQKENIIDESGMPKERFSAEFPKEGPSILRIQQVVRGDSAAYFCASSPIATQNQETQYFGPGTRLLVL.

This clonotype has a handful of counts. The chain is built from TRBV9 and TRBJ1-2; a possible D gene is TRBD1 (5 bases). The CDR3 length is 11 residues. Germline lookup yields CDR1 SGDLS and CDR2 YYNGEE. With 3 bases removed from V and 6 bases from J, the gap between germline ends came to 6 bases. The CDR3 loop reads CASSARDGYTF. The CDR3 bases are TGTGCCAGCAGCGCCAGGGATGGCTACACCTTC.

This clonotype has a count of ten or more. The rearrangement links TRBV12-3 or TRBV12-4 to TRBJ2-5; TRBD2 matches 8 bases. The ends lost 3 bases at V and 5 bases at J; junction bases unmatched: 2. The CDR3 sequence is 13 residues long. The CDR3 bases are TGTGCCAGCAGTTTCGGGGGGGCGGAGACCCAGTACTTC. Its protein is CASSFGGAETQYF.

This clonotype has a handful of counts. The chain combines TRBV10-3 with TRBJ1-1; a weak D match, TRBD1 (5 bases). Per the germline V gene, CDR1 is ENHRY and CDR2 is SYGVKD. This CDR3 region has 15 residues. The V gene lost 5 bases and the J gene lost 5 bases, with 18 bases spanning the gap. CDR3 in amino acids: CAISPSGALGTEAFF. In nucleotides, the CDR3 is TGTGCCATCAGTCCTTCTGGGGCATTGGGGACTGAAGCTTTCTTT.

The chain carries TRBV19 and TRBJ1-6; D call uncertain. From germline, CDR1 is LNHDA and CDR2 SQIVND (reference sequence). The length of the CDR3 is 15 residues. Deletions cut 3 bases from V and 7 bases from J, with 13 bases between. CDR3 region: CASSIGPVRNSPLHF. DNA for the CDR3: TGTGCCAGTAGTATCGGGCCGGTAAGGAATTCACCCCTCCACTTT.

The sample holds a few counts of this clonotype. CDR3 loop: CASTPEPVQETQYF. The CDR3 coding sequence is TGTGCCAGCACCCCTGAGCCGGTACAAGAGACCCAGTACTTC. The chain employs TRBV28 and TRBJ2-5; D remains unclear. V dropped 7 bases and J dropped 2 bases, with 14 bases sitting between them. The CDR3 consists of 14 residues. Germline V gene data show CDR1 as MDHEN and CDR2 as SYDVKM. Based on the CDR3 plus reference TRBV28 and TRBJ2-5, the full variable domain is DVKVTQSSRYLVKRTGEKVFLECVQDMDHENMFWYRQDPGLGLRLIYFSYDVKMKEKGDIPEGYSVSREKKERFSLILESASTNQTSMYLCASTPEPVQETQYFGPGTRLLVL.

This chain links TRBV29-1 with TRBJ1-3; D might be TRBD1 (6 bases). The CDR3 length is 16 residues. Germline V gene data show CDR1 as SQVTM and CDR2 as ANQGSEA. Trimming shortened V by 0 bases and J by 0 bases, and 12 bases separated the two germline ends. Here the CDR3 reads CSVEDWGGPSGNTIYF. The CDR3, as DNA: TGCAGCGTTGAAGATTGGGGGGGCCCCTCTGGAAACACCATATATTTT.

This chain links TRBV5-4 with TRBJ1-1, with 9 bases fitting TRBD1. Germline V gene data show CDR1 as SGHNT and CDR2 as YYREEE (reference sequence). This CDR3 comprises 17 residues. V lost 4 bases and J lost 3; bases outside the gene matches: 13. In nucleotides, the CDR3 is TGTGCCAGCAGCCAGGGACAGGGAGTTTTATCGGACACTGAAGCTTTCTTT. It codes for CASSQGQGVLSDTEAFF. Variable domain in full (rest from reference TRBV5-4 and TRBJ1-1): ETGVTQSPTHLIKTRGQQVTLRCSSQSGHNTVSWYQQALGQGPQFIFQYYREEENGRGNFPPRFSGLQFPNYSSELNVNALELDDSALYLCASSQGQGVLSDTEAFFGQGTRLTVV.

This clonotype was seen ten or more times. The chain joins TRBV10-2 to TRBJ2-5; D is unclear. Trimming took 0 bases from V and 5 from J, leaving 7 bases between them. The CDR3 has 13 amino acids. CDR1 is WSHSY and CDR2 is SAAADI in the germline V gene. The CDR3 nucleotides read TGCGCCAGCAGTGAGTCCGACGGGGAGACCCAGTACTTC. This gives the protein CASSESDGETQYF.